The 30 T cell receptor beta chains given below trace back to one sample, sequenced in a study of T cells in women clearing cervical HPV infection. Assay used: immunoSEQ multiplex PCR; TCRdb lists only in-frame clones, some missing. The specimen's table records about 31,000 clones. Specimen: blood buffy coat. Receptor source: a woman between 18 and 75 years old with a cervical HPV16 infection that either progressed to CIN3+ or cleared (not recorded which).

A word on this clone: The sequence runs out 3 residues before the end of the CDR3; the remainder is reconstructed from the germline J gene. This chain joins TRBV5-1 and TRBJ1-6; 7 nucleotides agree with TRBD1. There are 16 residues in the CDR3. CDR1 SGHRS and CDR2 YFSETQ come from the germline V gene. The V and J ends lost 5 bases and 1 base, in that order; junction bases with no gene match: 6. The CDR3 region is CASRPQGWSYNSPLHF. The CDR3 DNA, read in part, is TGCGCCAGCAGACCACAGGGGTGGTCCTATAATTCACCC.

With respect to this clone: The read halts 3 residues ahead of the CDR3 end, with the missing end drawn from the germline J gene. J is TRBJ2-3 and V is TRBV20-1; the match to TRBD2 covers 11 bases. Germline V gene lookup returns CDR1 DFQATT and CDR2 SNEGSKA (reference sequence). CDR3 size: 16 residues. CDR3 protein: CSARVGSSGGLETQYF. CDR3 DNA (partial): TGCAGTGCTAGAGTGGGTTCTAGCGGGGGGCTGGAGACG.

A remark on this clone: Read coverage stops 3 residues before the CDR3 terminus; the germline J gene supplies the remainder. V and J are TRBV6-1 and TRBJ2-4; 7 nucleotides match TRBD1. This CDR3 has 16 amino acids. In germline, CDR1 is MNHNS, CDR2 SASEGT. CDR3: CASSEGQGSPYAGQYF. CDR3 DNA, as far as it was read: TGTGCCAGCAGTGAAGGACAGGGTTCCCCATACGCGGGT.

In the case of this clone: From the germline J gene comes the end of the CDR3, since the read stops 3 residues before it. The chain employs TRBV5-1 and TRBJ2-3; TRBD2 agrees at 8 bases. The CDR3 loop spans 16 amino acids. Germline lookup yields CDR1 SGHRS and CDR2 YFSETQ. V was clipped by 0 bases and J by 1 base; unmatched bases: 4. The CDR3 region is CASSLGAGGGTDTQYF. CDR3 DNA, as far as it was read: TGCGCCAGCAGCTTGGGCGCGGGGGGAGGCACAGATACG.

Of note for this clone: With the read ending 3 residues before the CDR3 end, the germline J gene is used to fill in that end. This rearrangement joins TRBV6-2 or TRBV6-3 to TRBJ2-5; TRBD2 matches at 8 bases. CDR1 and CDR2 (germline): MNHEY, SVGEGT. Trimming removed 2 bases from V and 3 bases from J; junction bases left unmatched: 11. The CDR3 loop spans 17 amino acids. The DNA read from the CDR3 is TGTGCCAGCAGTTACAAGATGCGGCGGGGGGACGAAGAGACC. The encoded protein is CASSYKMRRGDEET. The entire CDR3 protein reads CASSYKMRRGDEETQYF.

Points on this clone: The missing CDR3 end, 3 residues past where the read stops, is filled in from the germline J gene. This chain uses TRBV10-1 with TRBJ1-6; possible D gene TRBD1, 6 bases. The CDR3 loop spans 13 amino acids. From germline, CDR1 is WNHNN and CDR2 SYGVQD (reference sequence). Trimming cost V 4 bases and J 8 bases, with 9 bases left between them. CDR3 DNA (partial): TGCGCCAGCAGTGCGGGACAATATTCACCC. As protein: CASSAGQYSP. The full CDR3 protein is CASSAGQYSPLHF.

The CDR3 bases that were read are TGCAGTGCTAGAGACCCCATGGGGGGGGAGACG. This translates into CSARDPMGGET. The full CDR3 protein is CSARDPMGGETQYF. This sequence joins TRBV20-1 and TRBJ2-3, with 7 bases lining up with TRBD2. The CDR3 end is not reached by the read, which stops 3 residues before it; the germline J gene fills it in. This CDR3 is built from 14 residues. From germline, CDR1 is DFQATT and CDR2 SNEGSKA (reference sequence).

A note on this clone: Coverage ceases 3 residues before the CDR3 finishes, and the germline J gene fills in the end. The rearrangement uses TRBV18 and TRBJ2-4; 8 bases are a match to TRBD1. Germline V gene sequence: CDR1 KGHSH, CDR2 LQKENI. The CDR3 is made up of 16 amino acids. CDR3 amino acids: CASSPLDRVVLWGQYF. The sequenced part of the CDR3 DNA is TGTGCCAGCTCACCACTGGACAGGGTAGTCCTCTGGGGT.

To note about this clone: Read coverage stops 3 residues before the CDR3 terminus; the germline J gene supplies the remainder. This rearrangement joins TRBV5-1 to TRBJ2-2; 7 bases are a match to TRBD1. Germline CDR1 is SGHRS and CDR2 is YFSETQ. This CDR3 spans 18 amino acids. The ends lost 0 bases at V and 4 bases at J; junction bases unmatched: 12. The CDR3 loop is CASSLVQRGRQVTGELFF. The part of the CDR3 DNA that was read is TGCGCCAGCAGCTTGGTCCAGAGGGGGCGCCAGGTCACCGGGGAG.

Comment on this clone: The read comes to an end 3 residues before the CDR3 does, leaving the germline J gene to fill in the end. V gene TRBV5-1 combines with J gene TRBJ1-4; no clear D gene. CDR3 length equals 13 residues. The germline CDR1 and CDR2 sequences are SGHRS and YFSETQ. The sequenced part of the CDR3 DNA is TGCGCCAGCAAAGGAGCGGACGATACCCCA. As protein: CASKGADDTP. The complete CDR3 sequence is CASKGADDTPLFF. Together with reference TRBV5-1 and TRBJ1-4, the CDR3 gives the full variable domain: KAGVTQTPRYLIKTRGQQVTLSCSPISGHRSVSWYQQTPGQGLQFLFEYFSETQRNKGNFPGRFSGRQFSNSRSEMNVSTLELGDSALYLCASKGADDTPLFFGSGTQLSVL.

Concerning this clone itself: The read is 3 residues too short to cover the CDR3 end, so that end is filled in from the germline J gene. This rearrangement joins TRBV2 to TRBJ2-5; no reliable D call. The V and J ends lost 5 bases and 7 bases respectively, with 11 bases between them. The CDR3 has 12 residues. Germline-derived CDR1 and CDR2 are SNHLY and FYNNEI. The CDR3 protein is CASSNSLGTQYF. The sequenced part of the CDR3 DNA is TGTGCCAGCAGTAATTCCCTAGGGACC.

Note on this clone: The read finishes 3 residues shy of the CDR3 end, and the germline J gene is used to complete it. The V gene is TRBV7-8, the J gene TRBJ1-2; the match to TRBD1 covers 7 bases. Per the germline V gene, CDR1 is SGHVS and CDR2 is FQNEAQ. The CDR3 sequence is 16 residues long. The trim removed 5 bases at V and 4 bases at J, leaving 13 bases unmatched. Here the CDR3 reads CASSPGDSTRRYGYTF. The sequenced CDR3 bases are TGTGCCAGCAGCCCCGGGGACAGCACCAGACGCTATGGC.

The DNA read from the CDR3 is TGTGCCAGCTCACCACCGACAGCGAGACTCCGCTATGGC. As protein: CASSPPTARLRYG. The full CDR3 is CASSPPTARLRYGYTF. The rearrangement uses TRBV18 and TRBJ1-2; tentatively, D is TRBD1 (5 bases). From the germline J gene comes the end of the CDR3, since the read stops 3 residues before it. Germline V CDR1 and CDR2: KGHSH, LQKENI. The CDR3 is 16 residues long. V shed 0 bases and J shed 4 bases, with 15 bases lying between them.

Comments on this clone: The read stops 3 residues short of the end of the CDR3; the missing end is completed from the germline J gene. The V gene is TRBV7-6, the J gene TRBJ2-1; 7 bases are shared with TRBD2. The V segment lost 1 base and the J segment 9 bases; nucleotides outside the gene matches: 6. The germline CDR1 and CDR2 sequences are SGHVS and FNYEAQ. The CDR3 is 14 amino acids. The CDR3 loop is CASSLGAGRGEQFF. Partial CDR3 DNA: TGTGCCAGCAGCTTAGGGGCGGGGAGGGGTGAG.

On this clone: The DNA ends 3 residues before the CDR3 does, and the rest of the CDR3 is filled in from the germline J gene. The chain is built from TRBV29-1 and TRBJ2-2; possible D gene TRBD1, 6 bases. This CDR3 region has 13 residues. Germline V gene lookup returns CDR1 SQVTM and CDR2 ANQGSEA. The chain's CDR3 is CSVIQGGDEKLFF. The sequenced part of the CDR3 DNA is TGCAGCGTTATTCAAGGGGGAGATGAAAAG.

A word on this clone: The read ends 3 residues early relative to the CDR3; the germline J gene fills the gap. This chain links TRBV6-2 or TRBV6-3 with TRBJ1-1, with TRBD1 as a possible D gene (5 bases). The CDR3 consists of 11 residues. Germline CDR1 is MNHEY and CDR2 is SVGEGT. The part of the CDR3 DNA that was read is TGTGCCAGCAGTTCCAGGGTGGTG. Protein sequence: CASSSRVV. The entire CDR3 is CASSSRVVAFF.

To note about this clone: The read ends 3 residues early relative to the CDR3; the germline J gene fills the gap. This chain links TRBV20-1 with TRBJ1-2; D might be TRBD1 (6 bases). The CDR3 sequence is 20 residues long. The germline CDR1 and CDR2 sequences are DFQATT and SNEGSKA (reference sequence). The sequenced CDR3 bases are TGCAGTGCTAGAAATAGCCCCGGACTAGCGGGGGCCCCAATACAAGAGACC. Protein product: CSARNSPGLAGAPIQET. The full CDR3 reads CSARNSPGLAGAPIQETYTF.

In regard to this clone: The CDR3 end falls 3 residues outside the read, so it is completed with the germline J gene. The J gene is TRBJ2-2, the V gene TRBV20-1; TRBD1 agrees at 7 bases. Germline trimming cut 3 bases from V and 1 base from J; bases unmatched to any gene: 2. Germline CDR1 is DFQATT and CDR2 is SNEGSKA (reference sequence). The CDR3 covers 14 residues. CDR3 sequence reads: CSARDRLNTGELFF. CDR3 DNA, as far as it was read: TGCAGTGCTAGGGACAGGCTGAACACCGGGGAG.

Points on this clone: Coverage ceases 3 residues before the CDR3 finishes, and the germline J gene fills in the end. This chain links TRBV19 with TRBJ1-1; maybe TRBD1 (5 bases). The germline gives CDR1 LNHDA, CDR2 SQIVND (reference sequence). V lost 8 bases to trimming and J lost 1 base, with 11 bases between them. The CDR3 totals 13 residues. CDR3 protein: CASGRQQNTEAFF. The CDR3 bases that were read are TGTGCCAGTGGCAGACAGCAGAACACTGAA. Complete variable domain (other parts from reference TRBV19 and TRBJ1-1): DGGITQSPKYLFRKEGQNVTLSCEQNLNHDAMYWYRQDPGQGLRLIYYSQIVNDFQKGDIAEGYSVSREKKESFPLTVTSAQKNPTAFYLCASGRQQNTEAFFGQGTRLTVV.

In regard to this clone: The read ends 3 residues early relative to the CDR3; the germline J gene fills the gap. The chain uses TRBV18 and TRBJ1-5; 9 bases fit TRBD1. After removal of 3 bases from V and 0 bases from J, the junction contained 3 bases not matched to a gene. CDR1 is KGHSH and CDR2 is LQKENI in the germline V gene. The CDR3 spans 16 residues. The CDR3 spells CASSPGTGFSNQPQHF. CDR3 bases read: TGTGCCAGCTCACCGGGGACAGGGTTTAGCAATCAGCCC. The variable domain in full, completed from reference TRBV18 and TRBJ1-5, reads NAGVMQNPRHLVRRRGQEARLRCSPMKGHSHVYWYRQLPEEGLKFMVYLQKENIIDESGMPKERFSAEFPKEGPSILRIQQVVRGDSAAYFCASSPGTGFSNQPQHFGDGTRLSIL.

Concerning this clone: Other DNA sequences in the sample encode the same CDR3. The CDR3: CASSAGTSSTDTQYF. Partial CDR3 DNA: TGTGCCAGCAGTGCCGGGACTTCTAGCACAGATACG. The chain uses TRBV2 and TRBJ2-3; possibly TRBD2 for D (6 bases). From the germline J gene comes the end of the CDR3, since the read stops 3 residues before it. The germline V and J ends were trimmed by 4 bases and 0 bases, with 11 bases remaining between them. The CDR3 spans 15 residues. Germline CDR1 reads SNHLY; CDR2 reads FYNNEI.

A remark on this clone: Read data end 3 residues before the CDR3 end; the end is taken from the germline J gene. The V call is TRBV2, the J call TRBJ2-3; 8 bases map to TRBD1. V lost 5 bases and J lost 5; bases outside the gene matches: 3. CDR3 length equals 13 residues. Germline V lookup: CDR1 SNHLY, CDR2 FYNNEI. The CDR3 spells CASSTDRGDTQYF. The DNA read from the CDR3 is TGTGCCAGCAGTACCGACAGGGGAGATACG. The variable domain in full, completed from reference TRBV2 and TRBJ2-3, reads EPEVTQTPSHQVTQMGQEVILRCVPISNHLYFYWYRQILGQKVEFLVSFYNNEISEKSEIFDDQFSVERPDGSNFTLKIRSTKLEDSAMYFCASSTDRGDTQYFGPGTRLTVL.

As to this clone: Coverage ceases 3 residues before the CDR3 finishes, and the germline J gene fills in the end. The chain couples TRBV2 to TRBJ2-7, with D possibly being TRBD1 (5 bases). V was shortened by 7 bases and J by 5 bases, with 12 bases between the two germline ends. This CDR3 has 12 amino acids. Germline V CDR1 and CDR2: SNHLY, FYNNEI. CDR3 bases read: TGTGCCAGCAAGGTAGGGGTACACGAG. The encoded protein is CASKVGVHE. The CDR3 reads in full as CASKVGVHEQYF.

About this clone itself: The read comes to an end 3 residues before the CDR3 does, leaving the germline J gene to fill in the end. This chain connects TRBV4-1 to TRBJ2-7; TRBD2 matches 9 bases. The germline gives CDR1 MGHRA, CDR2 YSYEKL. The CDR3 is 15 amino acids. The V and J ends lost 1 base and 3 bases, in that order; junction bases with no gene match: 4. The CDR3 DNA, read in part, is TGCGCCAGCAGCCAAGGACTAGCGGATTACTACGAG. Amino acids: CASSQGLADYYE. The CDR3, in full, reads CASSQGLADYYEQYF.

Note on this clone: With the read ending 3 residues before the CDR3 end, the germline J gene is used to fill in that end. This rearrangement joins TRBV7-3 to TRBJ2-3, with D perhaps TRBD2 (6 bases). With 5 bases removed from V and 6 bases from J, the gap between germline ends came to 9 bases. The CDR3 has 12 residues. The germline gives CDR1 SGHTA, CDR2 FQGTGA. CDR3 sequence: CASSTAGDTQYF. Partial CDR3 DNA: TGTGCCAGCAGCACTGCGGGGGATACG. The entire variable domain, with the rest obtained from reference TRBV7-3 and TRBJ2-3, is as follows: GAGVSQTPSNKVTEKGKYVELRCDPISGHTALYWYRQSLGQGPEFLIYFQGTGAADDSGLPNDRFFAVRPEGSVSTLKIQRTERGDSAVYLCASSTAGDTQYFGPGTRLTVL.

Concerning this clone itself: The CDR3 is cut off 3 residues early in the read; its end comes from the germline J gene. The chain uses TRBV7-3 and TRBJ1-2; D is possibly TRBD1 (5 bases). Trimming left V 5 bases short and J 4 bases short, with 11 bases between. The CDR3 runs 13 residues. Germline CDR1 is SGHTA and CDR2 is FQGTGA. The CDR3 bases that were read are TGTGCCAGCAGCCAAGGACACGCCTATGGC. This translates into CASSQGHAYG. The CDR3, in full, reads CASSQGHAYGYTF.

On this clone: The sequenced fragment ends 3 residues before the CDR3 boundary, so the rest is inferred from the germline J gene. The chain recombines TRBV30 with TRBJ2-2; 7 bases map to TRBD2. This CDR3 is built from 15 residues. Germline CDR1 GTSNPN, CDR2 SVGIG (reference sequence). CDR3 residues: CAWIGEGRPINVLFF. CDR3 DNA (partial): TGTGCCTGGATTGGGGAGGGGAGGCCAATCAACGTG.

On this clone itself: The read falls 3 residues short of the CDR3 end, and the missing part is taken from the germline J gene. This chain links TRBV5-1 with TRBJ2-3, with a possible D match to TRBD1 (5 bases). The CDR3 spans 13 residues. Looked up from germline, CDR1 is SGHRS and CDR2 is YFSETQ. Incomplete CDR3 DNA: TGCGCCAGCAGCTCACAGGTGCACGAGACG. Its translation: CASSSQVHET. The CDR3 as a whole reads CASSSQVHETQYF. Full variable domain (outside the CDR3, taken from reference TRBV5-1 and TRBJ2-3): KAGVTQTPRYLIKTRGQQVTLSCSPISGHRSVSWYQQTPGQGLQFLFEYFSETQRNKGNFPGRFSGRQFSNSRSEMNVSTLELGDSALYLCASSSQVHETQYFGPGTRLTVL.

On this clone: The read halts 3 residues ahead of the CDR3 end, with the missing end drawn from the germline J gene. This chain links TRBV2 with TRBJ1-6; 10 bases line up with TRBD1. CDR3 length: 15 amino acids. After removal of 1 base from V and 9 bases from J, the junction contained 3 bases not matched to a gene. Germline V CDR1 and CDR2: SNHLY, FYNNEI. CDR3 DNA, as far as it was read: TGTGCCAGCAGTGAAGGCGGGACAGGGGTTTCACCC. The encoded protein is CASSEGGTGVSP. In full, the CDR3 reads CASSEGGTGVSPLHF. The whole variable domain, remainder taken from reference TRBV2 and TRBJ1-6, is EPEVTQTPSHQVTQMGQEVILRCVPISNHLYFYWYRQILGQKVEFLVSFYNNEISEKSEIFDDQFSVERPDGSNFTLKIRSTKLEDSAMYFCASSEGGTGVSPLHFGNGTRLTVT.

For this clone: The missing CDR3 end, 3 residues past where the read stops, is filled in from the germline J gene. The genes are TRBV5-1 and TRBJ1-2; D is unresolved. Germline V gene sequence: CDR1 SGHRS, CDR2 YFSETQ. The CDR3 loop spans 15 amino acids. Trimming cost V 3 bases and J 1 base, with 13 bases left between them. CDR3 region: CASSSGPSVNYGYTF. CDR3 DNA, as far as it was read: TGCGCCAGCAGCTCTGGTCCCAGTGTTAACTATGGC.